This TCR beta chain derives from a study of T-cell memory formation after mild COVID-19. At the level of the study: Largely donor-specific TCR clusters were found. Findings of the study overall: The pre-infection memory compartment contained some responding clones, suggesting cross-reactive memory joined.

Each CDR3 protein is one row after TCRdb ran MiXCR on the 5' RACE reads. The table has about 400,000 distinct CDR3 sequences, roughly a quarter seen once. Remarks on this clonotype: What it recognizes is unknown.

This CDR3 contains 13 residues. CDR1 is KGHDR, CDR2 SFDVKD, per germline. The V end lost 6 bases, the J end lost 4 bases, and 9 bases lay between the germline ends. The rearrangement joins TRBV24-1 to TRBJ2-1, with D uncertain. The sample consisted of PBMCs or a T cell subset sorted from them (not recorded which). This clonotype originated in an adult woman who had mild COVID-19 (a few samples of this study predate the infection). Cell type and time point are not known. In nucleotides, the CDR3 is TGTGCCACCAGTCGAACGGATTACAATGAGCAGTTCTTC. Its translation: CATSRTDYNEQFF.